This paragraph covers one T cell receptor beta chain sequence. Authors' analysis steps: Reference gene primer amplification gave nucleated cell count estimates. This table comes from immunoSEQ multiplex PCR, and its TCRdb copy is limited to in-frame clones, with some not included. V, J and clone size were drawn from that table, and D and trimming were deduced from the DNA. This sample yields some 270,000 clones, of which more than 85% are seen a single time; about 3% belongs to the top ten. The sample belongs to a study of blood T cell repertoires in COVID-19. The CDR3 length is 16 residues. Germline CDR1 and CDR2: ENHRY and SYGVKD. V was pared by 4 bases and J by 2 bases, with 7 bases of the junction left unmatched.

Material for sequencing was PBMCs or T cells enriched from blood (not recorded which). The chain is built from TRBV10-3 and TRBJ2-3, with 9 bases that match TRBD2. The source of this sequence is a man aged 40-49 years who had been exposed to COVID-19. The CDR3 region has the DNA TGTGCCATCAGTGCTATTAGCGGGAGCTACACAGATACGCAGTATTTT. Translated: CAISAISGSYTDTQYF.